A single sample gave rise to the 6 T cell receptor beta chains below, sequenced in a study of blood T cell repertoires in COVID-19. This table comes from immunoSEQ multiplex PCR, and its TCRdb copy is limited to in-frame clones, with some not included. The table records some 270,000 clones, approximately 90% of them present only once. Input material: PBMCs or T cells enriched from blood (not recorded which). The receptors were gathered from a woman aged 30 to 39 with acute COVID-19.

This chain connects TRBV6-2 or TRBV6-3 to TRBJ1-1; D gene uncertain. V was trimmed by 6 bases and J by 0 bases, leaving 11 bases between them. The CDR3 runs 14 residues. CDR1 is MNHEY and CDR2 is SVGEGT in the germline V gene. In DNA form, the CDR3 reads TGTGCCAGCAGCCTCGACACTTTGAACACTGAAGCTTTCTTT. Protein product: CASSLDTLNTEAFF.

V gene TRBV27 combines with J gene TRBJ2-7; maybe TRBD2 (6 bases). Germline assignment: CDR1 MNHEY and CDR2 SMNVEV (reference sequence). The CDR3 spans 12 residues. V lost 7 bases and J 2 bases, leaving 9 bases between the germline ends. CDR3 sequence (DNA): TGTGCCAGCATGGGGGGAACCTACGAGCAGTACTTC. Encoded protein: CASMGGTYEQYF.

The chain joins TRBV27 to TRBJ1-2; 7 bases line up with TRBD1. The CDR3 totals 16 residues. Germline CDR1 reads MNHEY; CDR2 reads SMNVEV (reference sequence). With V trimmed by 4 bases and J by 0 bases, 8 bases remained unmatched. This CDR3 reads CASSSRDRNPNYGYTF. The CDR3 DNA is TGTGCCAGCAGTTCCCGGGACAGAAACCCTAACTATGGCTACACCTTC.

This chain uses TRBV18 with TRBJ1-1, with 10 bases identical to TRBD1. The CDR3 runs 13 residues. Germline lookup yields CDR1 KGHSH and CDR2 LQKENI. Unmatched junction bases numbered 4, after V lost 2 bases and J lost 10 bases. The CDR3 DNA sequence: TGTGCCAGCTCACCAGGACAGGGGGGAATAGCTTTCTTT. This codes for CASSPGQGGIAFF. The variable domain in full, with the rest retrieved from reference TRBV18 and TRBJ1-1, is NAGVMQNPRHLVRRRGQEARLRCSPMKGHSHVYWYRQLPEEGLKFMVYLQKENIIDESGMPKERFSAEFPKEGPSILRIQQVVRGDSAAYFCASSPGQGGIAFFGQGTRLTVV.

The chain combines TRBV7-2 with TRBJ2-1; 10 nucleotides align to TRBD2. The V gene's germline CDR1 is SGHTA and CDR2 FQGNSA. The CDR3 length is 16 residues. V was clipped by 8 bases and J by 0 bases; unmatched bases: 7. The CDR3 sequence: CASLAGVPVSYNEQFF. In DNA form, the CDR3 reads TGTGCCAGCCTAGCGGGAGTTCCCGTCTCCTACAATGAGCAGTTCTTC. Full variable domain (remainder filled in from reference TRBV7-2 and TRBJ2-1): GAGVSQSPSNKVTEKGKDVELRCDPISGHTALYWYRQSLGQGLEFLIYFQGNSAPDKSGLPSDRFSAERTGGSVSTLTIQRTQQEDSAVYLCASLAGVPVSYNEQFFGPGTRLTVL.

The CDR3 protein is CASSPPNRENYGYTF. DNA of the CDR3: TGTGCCAGCTCACCACCGAACAGGGAGAACTATGGCTACACCTTC. The chain combines TRBV18 with TRBJ1-2; D perhaps matches TRBD1 (6 bases). V was pared by 0 bases and J by 2 bases, with 10 bases between. This CDR3 is 15 amino acids long. The germline CDR1 and CDR2 sequences are KGHSH and LQKENI.